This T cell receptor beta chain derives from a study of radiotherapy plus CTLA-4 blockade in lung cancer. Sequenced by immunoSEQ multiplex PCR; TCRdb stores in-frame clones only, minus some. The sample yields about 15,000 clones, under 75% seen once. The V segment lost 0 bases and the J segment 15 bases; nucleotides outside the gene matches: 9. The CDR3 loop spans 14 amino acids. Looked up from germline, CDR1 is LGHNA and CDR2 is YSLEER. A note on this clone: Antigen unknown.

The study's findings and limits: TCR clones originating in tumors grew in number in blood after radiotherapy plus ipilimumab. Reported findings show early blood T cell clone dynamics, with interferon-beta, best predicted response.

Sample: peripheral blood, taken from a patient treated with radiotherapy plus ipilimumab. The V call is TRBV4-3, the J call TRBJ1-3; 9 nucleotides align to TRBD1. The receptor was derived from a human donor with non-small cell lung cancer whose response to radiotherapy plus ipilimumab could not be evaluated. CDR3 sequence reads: CASSQDRWTGARYF. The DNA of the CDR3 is TGCGCCAGCAGCCAAGATAGGTGGACAGGGGCAAGATATTTT.